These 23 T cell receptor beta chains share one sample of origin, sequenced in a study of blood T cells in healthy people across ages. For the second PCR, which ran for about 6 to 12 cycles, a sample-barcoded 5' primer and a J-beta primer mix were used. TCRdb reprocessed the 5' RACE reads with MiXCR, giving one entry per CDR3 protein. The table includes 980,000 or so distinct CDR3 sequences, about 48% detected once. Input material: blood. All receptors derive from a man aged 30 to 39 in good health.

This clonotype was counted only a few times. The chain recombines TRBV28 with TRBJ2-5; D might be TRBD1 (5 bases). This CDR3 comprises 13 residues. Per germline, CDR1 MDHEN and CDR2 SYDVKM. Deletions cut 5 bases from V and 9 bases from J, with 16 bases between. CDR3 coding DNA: TGTGCCAGCAGTGTTAGGGGTGGAACGCCCCAGTACTTC. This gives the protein CASSVRGGTPQYF.

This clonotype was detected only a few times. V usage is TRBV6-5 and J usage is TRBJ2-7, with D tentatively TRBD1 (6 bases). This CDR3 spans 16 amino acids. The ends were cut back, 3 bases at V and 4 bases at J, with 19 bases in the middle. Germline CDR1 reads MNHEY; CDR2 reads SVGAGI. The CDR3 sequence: CASSYKGQGKGYEQYF. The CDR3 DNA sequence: TGTGCCAGCAGTTATAAGGGCCAGGGGAAAGGTTACGAGCAGTACTTC.

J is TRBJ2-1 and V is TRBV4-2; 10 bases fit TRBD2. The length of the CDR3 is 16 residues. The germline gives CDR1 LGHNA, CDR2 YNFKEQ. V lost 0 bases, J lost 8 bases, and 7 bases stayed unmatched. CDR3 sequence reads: CASSQDRERGGDEQFF. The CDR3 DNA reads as TGTGCCAGCAGCCAAGATAGAGAGCGGGGGGGCGATGAGCAGTTCTTC.

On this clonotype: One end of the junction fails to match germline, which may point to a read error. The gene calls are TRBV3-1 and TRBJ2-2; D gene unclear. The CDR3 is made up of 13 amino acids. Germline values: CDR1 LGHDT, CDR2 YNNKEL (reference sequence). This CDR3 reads CASGQQNTGELFF. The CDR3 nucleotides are TGTGCCAGCGGCCAACAGAACACCGGGGAGCTGTTTTTT.

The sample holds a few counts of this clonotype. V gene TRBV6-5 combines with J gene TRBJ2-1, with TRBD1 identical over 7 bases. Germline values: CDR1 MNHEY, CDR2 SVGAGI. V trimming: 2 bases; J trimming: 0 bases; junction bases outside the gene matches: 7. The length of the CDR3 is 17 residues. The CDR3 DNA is TGTGCCAGCAGTTACAGCCAGGGGGTAATCTCCTACAATGAGCAGTTCTTC. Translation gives CASSYSQGVISYNEQFF.

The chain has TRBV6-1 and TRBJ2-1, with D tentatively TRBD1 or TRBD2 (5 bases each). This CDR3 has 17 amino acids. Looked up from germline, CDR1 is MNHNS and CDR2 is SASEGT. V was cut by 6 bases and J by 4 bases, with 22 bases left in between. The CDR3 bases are TGTGCCAGCAGCCTACAAACGGGACCAAAAAAATACAATGAGCAGTTCTTC. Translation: CASSLQTGPKKYNEQFF.

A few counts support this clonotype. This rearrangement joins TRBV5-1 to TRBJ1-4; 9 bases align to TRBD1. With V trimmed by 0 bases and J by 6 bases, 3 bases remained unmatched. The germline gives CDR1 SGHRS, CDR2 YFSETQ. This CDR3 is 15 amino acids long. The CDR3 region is CASSLADRGDEKLFF. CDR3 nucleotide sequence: TGCGCCAGCAGCTTGGCGGACAGGGGCGATGAAAAACTGTTTTTT. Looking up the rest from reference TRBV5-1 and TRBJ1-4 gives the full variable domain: KAGVTQTPRYLIKTRGQQVTLSCSPISGHRSVSWYQQTPGQGLQFLFEYFSETQRNKGNFPGRFSGRQFSNSRSEMNVSTLELGDSALYLCASSLADRGDEKLFFGSGTQLSVL.

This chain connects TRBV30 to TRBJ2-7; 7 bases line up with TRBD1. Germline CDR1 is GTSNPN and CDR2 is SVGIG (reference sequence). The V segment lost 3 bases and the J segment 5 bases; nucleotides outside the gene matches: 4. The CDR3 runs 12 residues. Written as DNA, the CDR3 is TGTGCCTGGAGGCCTGACAGGGACGAGCAGTACTTC. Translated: CAWRPDRDEQYF.

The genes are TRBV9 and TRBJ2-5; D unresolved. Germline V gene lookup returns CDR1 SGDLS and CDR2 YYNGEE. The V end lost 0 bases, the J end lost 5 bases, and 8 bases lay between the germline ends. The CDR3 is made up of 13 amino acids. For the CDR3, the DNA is TGTGCCAGCAGCGTAGGGTTCCAGGAGACCCAGTACTTC. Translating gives CASSVGFQETQYF.

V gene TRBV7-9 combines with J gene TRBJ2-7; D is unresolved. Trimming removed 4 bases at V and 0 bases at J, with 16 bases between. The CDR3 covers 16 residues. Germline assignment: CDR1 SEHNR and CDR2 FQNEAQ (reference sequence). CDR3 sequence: CASSSPGAKSSYEQYF. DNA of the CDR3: TGTGCCAGCAGCTCCCCCGGCGCGAAGAGCTCCTACGAGCAGTACTTC.

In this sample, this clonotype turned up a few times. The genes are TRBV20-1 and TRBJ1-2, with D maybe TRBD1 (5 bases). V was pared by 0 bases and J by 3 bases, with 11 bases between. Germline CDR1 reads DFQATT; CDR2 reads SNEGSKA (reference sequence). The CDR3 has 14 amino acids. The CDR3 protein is CSAREPGWDYGYTF. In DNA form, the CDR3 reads TGCAGTGCTAGAGAACCAGGGTGGGACTATGGCTACACCTTC.

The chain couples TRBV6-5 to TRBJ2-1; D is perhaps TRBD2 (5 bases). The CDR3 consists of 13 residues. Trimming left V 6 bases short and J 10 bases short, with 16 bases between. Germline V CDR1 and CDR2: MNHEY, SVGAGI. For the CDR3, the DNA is TGTGCCAGCAGGAGCCAACTAGTCGCCGAGCAGTTCTTC. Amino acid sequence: CASRSQLVAEQFF.

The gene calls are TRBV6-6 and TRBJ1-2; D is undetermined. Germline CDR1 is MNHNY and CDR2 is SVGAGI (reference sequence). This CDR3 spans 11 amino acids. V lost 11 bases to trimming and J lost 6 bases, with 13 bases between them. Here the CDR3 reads CAAVDSDGYTF. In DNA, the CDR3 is TGTGCCGCGGTAGATTCAGATGGCTACACCTTC.

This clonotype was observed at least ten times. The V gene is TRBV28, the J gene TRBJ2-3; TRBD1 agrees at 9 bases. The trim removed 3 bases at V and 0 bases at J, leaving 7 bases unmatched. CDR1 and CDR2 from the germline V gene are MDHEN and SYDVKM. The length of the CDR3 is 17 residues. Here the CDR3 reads CASSFVQGASSTDTQYF. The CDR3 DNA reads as TGTGCCAGCAGTTTCGTACAGGGGGCCTCTAGCACAGATACGCAGTATTTT.

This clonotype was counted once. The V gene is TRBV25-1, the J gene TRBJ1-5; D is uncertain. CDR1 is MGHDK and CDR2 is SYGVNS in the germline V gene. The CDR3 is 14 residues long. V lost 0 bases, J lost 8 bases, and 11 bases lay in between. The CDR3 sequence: CASSEYRSSEPQHF. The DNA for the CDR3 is TGTGCCAGCAGTGAATACCGTAGTTCTGAGCCCCAGCATTTT.

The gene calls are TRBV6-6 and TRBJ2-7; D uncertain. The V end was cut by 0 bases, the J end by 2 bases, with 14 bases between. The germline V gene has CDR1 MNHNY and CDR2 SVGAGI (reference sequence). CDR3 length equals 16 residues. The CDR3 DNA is TGTGCCAGCAGTTACTCTTTCGGCAGTTCCCCCTACGAGCAGTACTTC. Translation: CASSYSFGSSPYEQYF.

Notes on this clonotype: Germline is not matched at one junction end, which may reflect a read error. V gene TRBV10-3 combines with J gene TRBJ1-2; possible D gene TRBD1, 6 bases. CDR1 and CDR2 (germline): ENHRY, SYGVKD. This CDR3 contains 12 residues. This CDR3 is CATATGSYGYTF. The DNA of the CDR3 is TGCGCCACGGCCACAGGGAGCTATGGCTACACCTTC.

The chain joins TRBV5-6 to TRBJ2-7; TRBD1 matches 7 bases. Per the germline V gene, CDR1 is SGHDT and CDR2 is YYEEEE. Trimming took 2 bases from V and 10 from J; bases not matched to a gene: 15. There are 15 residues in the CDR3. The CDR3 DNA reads TGTGCCAGCAGCTTACTCGACAGGGATGCGCGGATTCAGTACTTC. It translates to CASSLLDRDARIQYF.

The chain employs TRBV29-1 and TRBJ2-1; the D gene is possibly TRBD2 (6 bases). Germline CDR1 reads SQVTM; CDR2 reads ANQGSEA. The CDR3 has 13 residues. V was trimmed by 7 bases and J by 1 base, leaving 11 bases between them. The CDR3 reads CSASGTSYNEQFF. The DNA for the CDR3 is TGCAGCGCTTCCGGGACTTCCTACAATGAGCAGTTCTTC.

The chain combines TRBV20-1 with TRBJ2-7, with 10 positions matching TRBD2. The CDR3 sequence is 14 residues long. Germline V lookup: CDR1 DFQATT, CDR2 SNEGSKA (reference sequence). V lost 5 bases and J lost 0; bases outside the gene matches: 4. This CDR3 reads CSAFSGGLSYEQYF. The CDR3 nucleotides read TGCAGTGCTTTTAGCGGGGGGCTCTCCTACGAGCAGTACTTC.

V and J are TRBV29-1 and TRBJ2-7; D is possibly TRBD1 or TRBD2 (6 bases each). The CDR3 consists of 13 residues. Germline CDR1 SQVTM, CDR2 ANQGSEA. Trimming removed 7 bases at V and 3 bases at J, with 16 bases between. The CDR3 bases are TGCAGCGCTGGAGGGGGGCAGGTCTACGAGCAGTACTTC. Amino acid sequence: CSAGGGQVYEQYF.

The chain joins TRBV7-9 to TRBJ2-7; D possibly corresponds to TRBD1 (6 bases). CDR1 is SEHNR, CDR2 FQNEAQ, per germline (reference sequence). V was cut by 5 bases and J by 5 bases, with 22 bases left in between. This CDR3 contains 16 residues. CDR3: CASSHRVERIPHEQYF. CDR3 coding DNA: TGTGCCAGCAGCCACAGGGTTGAGAGAATACCCCACGAGCAGTACTTC.

The CDR3 DNA is TGTGCCAGCAGTCGGGACGAGTCCTATGGCTACACCTTC. It translates to CASSRDESYGYTF. The chain joins TRBV12-3 or TRBV12-4 to TRBJ1-2, with D possibly being TRBD1 (5 bases). CDR3 length: 13 amino acids. The ends were cut back, 5 bases at V and 4 bases at J, with 11 bases in the middle.